A single T cell receptor beta chain is shown here with its context. The data were obtained in a study of cytomegalovirus exposure and HLA in healthy donors. This CDR3 is 15 amino acids long. After removal of 2 bases from V and 4 bases from J, the junction contained 6 bases not matched to a gene. The germline V gene encodes CDR1 LNHNV and CDR2 YYDKDF (reference sequence). Researchers ran the PCR with 60 Vbeta and 13 Jbeta primers. Libraries were prepared by immunoSEQ multiplex PCR; TCRdb keeps only in-frame clonotypes and omits some of them. The sample has 100,000 or so clones, more than 75% seen once.

The receptor comes from a woman in her fifties or sixties in good health and CMV-seropositive. The chain uses TRBV15 and TRBJ2-7; TRBD1 aligns across 9 bases. Sequences were obtained from PBMCs. In nucleotides, the CDR3 is TGTGCCACCAGCAGACCCGGGACAGGGCTTTACGAGCAGTACTTC. This gives the protein CATSRPGTGLYEQYF.